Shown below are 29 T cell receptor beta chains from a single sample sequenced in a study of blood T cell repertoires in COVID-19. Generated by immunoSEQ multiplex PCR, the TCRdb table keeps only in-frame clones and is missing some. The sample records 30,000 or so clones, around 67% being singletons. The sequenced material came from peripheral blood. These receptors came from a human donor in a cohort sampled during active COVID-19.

The CDR3: CASSLGAGARIQFF. The CDR3, as DNA: TGCGCCAGCAGCTTGGGGGCTGGGGCCAGGATCCAGTTCTTC. This sequence joins TRBV5-1 and TRBJ2-1; possible D gene TRBD1, 5 bases. V lost 0 bases, J lost 13 bases, and 17 bases lay in between. The CDR3 runs 14 residues. From germline, CDR1 is SGHRS and CDR2 YFSETQ. Filled out from reference TRBV5-1 and TRBJ2-1, the complete variable domain reads KAGVTQTPRYLIKTRGQQVTLSCSPISGHRSVSWYQQTPGQGLQFLFEYFSETQRNKGNFPGRFSGRQFSNSRSEMNVSTLELGDSALYLCASSLGAGARIQFFGPGTRLTVL.

For the CDR3, the DNA is TGTGCCAGTAGTATGATGGGGAACAGGGGATCCTCCTACGAGCAGTACTTC. Translated: CASSMMGNRGSSYEQYF. The rearrangement joins TRBV19 to TRBJ2-7; 7 bases align to TRBD1. The CDR3 runs to 17 residues. V lost 3 bases, J lost 0 bases, and 11 bases stayed unmatched. Germline assignment: CDR1 LNHDA and CDR2 SQIVND (reference sequence).

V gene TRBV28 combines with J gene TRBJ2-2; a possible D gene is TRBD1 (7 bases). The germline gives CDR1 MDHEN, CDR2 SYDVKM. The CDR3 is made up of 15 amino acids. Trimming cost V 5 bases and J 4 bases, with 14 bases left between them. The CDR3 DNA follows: TGTGCCAGCAGTCCAGGGGGAGCGGGCACCGGGGAGCTGTTTTTT. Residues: CASSPGGAGTGELFF.

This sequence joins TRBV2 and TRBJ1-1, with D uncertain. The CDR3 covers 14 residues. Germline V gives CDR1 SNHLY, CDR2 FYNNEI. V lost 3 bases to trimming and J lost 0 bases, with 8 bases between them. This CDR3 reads CASSDGRLNTEAFF. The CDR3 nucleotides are TGTGCCAGCAGTGATGGGAGATTGAACACTGAAGCTTTCTTT. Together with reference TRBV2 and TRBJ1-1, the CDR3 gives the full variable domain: EPEVTQTPSHQVTQMGQEVILRCVPISNHLYFYWYRQILGQKVEFLVSFYNNEISEKSEIFDDQFSVERPDGSNFTLKIRSTKLEDSAMYFCASSDGRLNTEAFFGQGTRLTVV.

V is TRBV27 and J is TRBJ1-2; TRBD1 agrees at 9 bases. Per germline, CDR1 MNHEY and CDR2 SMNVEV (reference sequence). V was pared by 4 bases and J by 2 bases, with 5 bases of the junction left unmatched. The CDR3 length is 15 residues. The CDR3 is CASSSPDRGNYGYTF. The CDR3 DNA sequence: TGTGCCAGCAGTTCGCCGGACAGGGGAAACTATGGCTACACCTTC.

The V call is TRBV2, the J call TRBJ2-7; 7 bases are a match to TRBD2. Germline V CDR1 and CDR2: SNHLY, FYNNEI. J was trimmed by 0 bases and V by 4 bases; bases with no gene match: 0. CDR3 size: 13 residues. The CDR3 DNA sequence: TGTGCCAGCAGTGGCGGGAGCTCCTACGAGCAGTACTTC. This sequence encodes CASSGGSSYEQYF.

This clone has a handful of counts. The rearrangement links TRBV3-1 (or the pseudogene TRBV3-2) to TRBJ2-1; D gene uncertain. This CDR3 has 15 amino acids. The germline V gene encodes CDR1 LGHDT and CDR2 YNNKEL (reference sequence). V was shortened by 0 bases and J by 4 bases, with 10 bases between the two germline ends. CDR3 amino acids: CASSQDQQLYNEQFF. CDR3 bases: TGTGCCAGCAGCCAAGATCAACAGTTATACAATGAGCAGTTCTTC.

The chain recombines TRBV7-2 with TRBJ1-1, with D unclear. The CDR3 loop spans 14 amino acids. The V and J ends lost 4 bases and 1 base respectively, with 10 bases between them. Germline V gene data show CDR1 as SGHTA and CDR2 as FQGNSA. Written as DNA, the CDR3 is TGTGCCAGCAGCTCCCGGGGAGCGAACACTGAAGCTTTCTTT. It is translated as CASSSRGANTEAFF.

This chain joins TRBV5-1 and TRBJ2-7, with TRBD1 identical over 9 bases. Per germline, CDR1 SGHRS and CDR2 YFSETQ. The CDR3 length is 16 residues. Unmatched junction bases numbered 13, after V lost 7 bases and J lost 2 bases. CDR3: CASGETQGAGTYEQYF. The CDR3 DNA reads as TGCGCCAGCGGCGAAACACAGGGGGCAGGGACCTACGAGCAGTACTTC.

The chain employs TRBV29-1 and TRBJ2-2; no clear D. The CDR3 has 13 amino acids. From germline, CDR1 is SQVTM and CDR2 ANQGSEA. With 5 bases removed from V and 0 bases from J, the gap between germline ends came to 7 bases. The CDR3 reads CSVWLANTGELFF. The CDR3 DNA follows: TGCAGCGTTTGGCTGGCGAACACCGGGGAGCTGTTTTTT.

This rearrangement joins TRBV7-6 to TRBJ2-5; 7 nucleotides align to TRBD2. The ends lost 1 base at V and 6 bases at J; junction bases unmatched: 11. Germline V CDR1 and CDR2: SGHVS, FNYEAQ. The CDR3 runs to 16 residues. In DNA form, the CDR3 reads TGTGCCAGCAGCTTAGGGACCTTGGGAGGGCAACAGACCCAGTACTTC. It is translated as CASSLGTLGGQQTQYF.

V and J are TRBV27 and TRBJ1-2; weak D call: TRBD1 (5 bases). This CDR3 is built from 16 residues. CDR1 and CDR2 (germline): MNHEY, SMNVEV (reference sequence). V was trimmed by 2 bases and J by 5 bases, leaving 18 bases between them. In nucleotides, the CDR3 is TGTGCCAGCAGTTTAGTAAGACAGTCAACTTCTTATGGCTACACCTTC. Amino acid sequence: CASSLVRQSTSYGYTF.

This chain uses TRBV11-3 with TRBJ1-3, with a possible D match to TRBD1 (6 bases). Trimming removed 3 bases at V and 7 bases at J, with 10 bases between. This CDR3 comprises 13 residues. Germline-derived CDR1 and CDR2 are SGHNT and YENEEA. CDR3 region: CASSFNRANTIYF. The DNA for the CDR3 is TGTGCCAGCAGCTTTAACAGGGCGAACACCATATATTTT.

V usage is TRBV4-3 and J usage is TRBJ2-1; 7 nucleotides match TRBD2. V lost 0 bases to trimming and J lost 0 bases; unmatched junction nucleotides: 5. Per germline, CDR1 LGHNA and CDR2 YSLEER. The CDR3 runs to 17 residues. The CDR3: CASSQDPGGSSYNEQFF. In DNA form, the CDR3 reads TGCGCCAGCAGCCAAGATCCAGGCGGGAGCTCCTACAATGAGCAGTTCTTC.

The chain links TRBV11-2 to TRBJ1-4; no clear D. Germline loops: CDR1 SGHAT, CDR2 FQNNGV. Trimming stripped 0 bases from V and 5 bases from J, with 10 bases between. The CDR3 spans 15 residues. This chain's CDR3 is CASSLDARWNEKLFF. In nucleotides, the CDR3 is TGTGCCAGCAGCTTAGACGCCAGGTGGAATGAAAAACTGTTTTTT.

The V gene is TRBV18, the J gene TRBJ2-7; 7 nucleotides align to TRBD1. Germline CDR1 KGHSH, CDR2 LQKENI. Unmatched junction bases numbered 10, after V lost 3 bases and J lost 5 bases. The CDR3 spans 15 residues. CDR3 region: CASSPSGQVPHEQYF. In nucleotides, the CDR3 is TGTGCCAGCTCACCTAGTGGACAGGTCCCCCACGAGCAGTACTTC.

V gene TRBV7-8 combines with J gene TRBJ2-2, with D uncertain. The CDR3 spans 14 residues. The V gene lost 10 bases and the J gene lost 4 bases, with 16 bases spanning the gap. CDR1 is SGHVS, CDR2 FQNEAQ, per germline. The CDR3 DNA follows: TGTGCCACACCCATGGGCGCGAGCACCGGGGAGCTGTTTTTT. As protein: CATPMGASTGELFF. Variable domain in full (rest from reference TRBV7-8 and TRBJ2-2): GAGVSQSPRYKVAKRGQDVALRCDPISGHVSLFWYQQALGQGPEFLTYFQNEAQLDKSGLPSDRFFAERPEGSVSTLKIQRTQQEDSAVYLCATPMGASTGELFFGEGSRLTVL.

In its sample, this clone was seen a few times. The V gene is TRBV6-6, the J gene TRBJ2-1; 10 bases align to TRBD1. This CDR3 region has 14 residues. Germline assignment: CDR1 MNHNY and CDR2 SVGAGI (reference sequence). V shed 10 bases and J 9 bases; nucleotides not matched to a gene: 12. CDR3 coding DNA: TGTGCCACCCGCCCGGGGACAGGGGAGGCTGAGCAGTTCTTC. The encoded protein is CATRPGTGEAEQFF.

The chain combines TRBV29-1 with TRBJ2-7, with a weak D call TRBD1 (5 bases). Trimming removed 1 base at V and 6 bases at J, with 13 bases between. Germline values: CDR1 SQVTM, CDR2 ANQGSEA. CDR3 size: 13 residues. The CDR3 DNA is TGCAGCGTTGAAGTCAGGGAAGGCCTCGAGCAGTACTTC. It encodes CSVEVREGLEQYF.

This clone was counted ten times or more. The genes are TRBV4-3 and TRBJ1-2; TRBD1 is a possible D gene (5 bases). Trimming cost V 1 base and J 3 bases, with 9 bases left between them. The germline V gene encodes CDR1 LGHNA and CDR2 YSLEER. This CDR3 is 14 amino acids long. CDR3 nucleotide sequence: TGCGCCAGCAGCCAAGGCACGGGGGACTATGGCTACACCTTC. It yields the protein CASSQGTGDYGYTF.

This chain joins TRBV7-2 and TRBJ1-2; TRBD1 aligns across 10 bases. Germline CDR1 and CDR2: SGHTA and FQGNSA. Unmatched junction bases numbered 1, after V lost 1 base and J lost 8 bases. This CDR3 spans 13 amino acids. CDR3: CASSLGDRGGYTF. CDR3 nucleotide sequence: TGTGCCAGCAGCTTAGGGGACAGGGGCGGCTACACCTTC.

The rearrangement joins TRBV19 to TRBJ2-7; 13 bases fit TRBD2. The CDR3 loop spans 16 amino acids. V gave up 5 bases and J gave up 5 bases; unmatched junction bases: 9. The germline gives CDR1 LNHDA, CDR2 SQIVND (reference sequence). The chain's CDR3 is CASSSRLAGGLDEQYF. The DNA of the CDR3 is TGTGCCAGTAGTTCGCGACTAGCGGGAGGCCTTGACGAGCAGTACTTC.

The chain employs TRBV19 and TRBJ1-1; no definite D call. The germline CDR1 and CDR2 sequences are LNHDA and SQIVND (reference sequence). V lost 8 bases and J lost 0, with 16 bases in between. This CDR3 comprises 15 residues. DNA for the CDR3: TGTGCCAGTCGGATAGGAAAGGGAGTGAACACTGAAGCTTTCTTT. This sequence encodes CASRIGKGVNTEAFF. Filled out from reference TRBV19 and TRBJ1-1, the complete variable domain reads DGGITQSPKYLFRKEGQNVTLSCEQNLNHDAMYWYRQDPGQGLRLIYYSQIVNDFQKGDIAEGYSVSREKKESFPLTVTSAQKNPTAFYLCASRIGKGVNTEAFFGQGTRLTVV.

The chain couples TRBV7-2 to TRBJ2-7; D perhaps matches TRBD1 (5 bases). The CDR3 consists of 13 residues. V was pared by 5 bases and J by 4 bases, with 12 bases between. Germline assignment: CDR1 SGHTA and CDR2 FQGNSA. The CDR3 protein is CASSPRTNYEQYF. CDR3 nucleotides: TGTGCCAGCAGCCCGCGGACAAATTACGAGCAGTACTTC.

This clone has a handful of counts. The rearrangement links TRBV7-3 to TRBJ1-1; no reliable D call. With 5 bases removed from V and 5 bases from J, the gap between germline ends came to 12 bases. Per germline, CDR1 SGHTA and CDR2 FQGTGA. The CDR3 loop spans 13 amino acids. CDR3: CASSPERWTEAFF. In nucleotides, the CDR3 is TGTGCCAGCAGCCCTGAGCGGTGGACTGAAGCTTTCTTT. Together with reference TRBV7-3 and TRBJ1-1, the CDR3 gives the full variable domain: GAGVSQTPSNKVTEKGKYVELRCDPISGHTALYWYRQSLGQGPEFLIYFQGTGAADDSGLPNDRFFAVRPEGSVSTLKIQRTERGDSAVYLCASSPERWTEAFFGQGTRLTVV.

The CDR3 is CASSPPNRDTNEKLFF. The DNA for the CDR3 is TGTGCCAGCTCACCGCCGAACAGGGATACTAATGAAAAACTGTTTTTT. V gene TRBV18 combines with J gene TRBJ1-4; D is perhaps TRBD1 (6 bases). Germline V gene sequence: CDR1 KGHSH, CDR2 LQKENI. The CDR3 loop spans 16 amino acids. V dropped 3 bases and J dropped 2 bases, with 13 bases sitting between them.

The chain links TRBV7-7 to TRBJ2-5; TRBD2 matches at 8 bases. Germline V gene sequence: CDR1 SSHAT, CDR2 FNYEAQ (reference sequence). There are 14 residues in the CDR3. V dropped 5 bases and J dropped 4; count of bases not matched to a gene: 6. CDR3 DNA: TGTGCCAGCAGCCAGGGGCTAGCGGGAGAGACCCAGTACTTC. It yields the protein CASSQGLAGETQYF.

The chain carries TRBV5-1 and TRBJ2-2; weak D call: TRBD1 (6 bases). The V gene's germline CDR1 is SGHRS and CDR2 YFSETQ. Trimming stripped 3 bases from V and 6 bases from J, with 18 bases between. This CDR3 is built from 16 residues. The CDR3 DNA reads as TGCGCCAGCAGCTCTGGACAGCTTCTATCAGCCGGGGAGCTGTTTTTT. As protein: CASSSGQLLSAGELFF.

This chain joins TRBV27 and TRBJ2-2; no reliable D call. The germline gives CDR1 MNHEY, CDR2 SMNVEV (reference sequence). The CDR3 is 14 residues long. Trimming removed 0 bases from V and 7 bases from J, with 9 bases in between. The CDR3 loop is CASSLSGLNGELFF. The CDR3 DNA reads TGTGCCAGCAGTTTATCCGGGTTGAACGGGGAGCTGTTTTTT.